One sample yielded the 9 T cell receptor beta chains listed below, sequenced in a study of human T cells and chemical hapten exposure. Total RNA extraction was carried out from unfractionated whole blood. For the library, individual cDNA molecules each received unique molecular identifiers. TCRdb reprocessed the reads with MiXCR, giving one entry per CDR3 protein. The table includes about 120,000 distinct CDR3 sequences, 6.5% to 10% detected once. The sample comprised whole blood. The receptor source for this set is a human donor in good health. Some clones in this sample may be carry-over from other donors' samples.

This chain joins TRBV30 and TRBJ2-2; no clear D. Germline V lookup: CDR1 GTSNPN, CDR2 SVGIG (reference sequence). V was trimmed by 4 bases and J by 3 bases, leaving 9 bases between them. The CDR3 runs to 13 residues. The DNA of the CDR3 is TGTGCCTGGAAGGTAGCATACACCGGGGAGCTGTTTTTT. Its protein is CAWKVAYTGELFF.

V and J are TRBV21-1 and TRBJ2-5; TRBD1, the table's D call, was not compared with the DNA. TRBV21-1 is a pseudogene locus. CDR3 size: 15 residues. This CDR3 reads CASSKDRTGEETQYF. CDR3 bases: TGTGCCAGCAGCAAAGATCGGACAGGGGAAGAGACCCAGTACTTC.

This clonotype was seen at least ten times. The gene calls are TRBV6-5 and TRBJ2-5; no firm D call. The germline gives CDR1 MNHEY, CDR2 SVGAGI. This CDR3 contains 16 residues. V was pared by 0 bases and J by 2 bases, with 13 bases between. The CDR3 sequence is CASSYSDATRQETQYF. CDR3 DNA: TGTGCCAGCAGTTACTCGGATGCGACTCGGCAAGAGACCCAGTACTTC.

This sequence joins TRBV15 and TRBJ2-1; unclear D gene. CDR3 length: 13 residues. The germline V gene has CDR1 LNHNV and CDR2 YYDKDF (reference sequence). Between the trimmed V and J ends, which lost 4 bases and 5 bases, there was a span of 9 bases. The CDR3: CATSTRSHNEQFF. The CDR3 bases are TGTGCCACCAGCACCCGATCCCACAATGAGCAGTTCTTC.

This clonotype has just a few counts. The chain uses TRBV12-3 or TRBV12-4 and TRBJ1-1; 7 positions agree with TRBD1. The CDR3 has 14 residues. V lost 4 bases and J lost 4; bases outside the gene matches: 6. The DNA of the CDR3 is TGTGCCAGCAGTTGGACAGGTGTCGCCACTGAAGCTTTCTTT. Translated: CASSWTGVATEAFF.

This clonotype was seen ten or more times. The chain couples TRBV10-3 to TRBJ2-2, with 11 bases fitting TRBD2. The CDR3 consists of 16 residues. The V gene end was trimmed by 7 bases and the J gene end by 1 base; junction bases not matched to a gene: 5. The germline CDR1 and CDR2 sequences are ENHRY and SYGVKD. The CDR3 bases are TGTGCCATCACCAAGGGGACTAGCGGGAACACCGGGGAGCTGTTTTTT. Protein sequence: CAITKGTSGNTGELFF.

This clonotype has more than one count but fewer than ten. The chain combines TRBV29-1 with TRBJ1-2; 9 bases line up with TRBD1. This CDR3 contains 16 residues. Germline V gene lookup returns CDR1 SQVTM and CDR2 ANQGSEA. V gave up 0 bases and J gave up 5 bases; unmatched junction bases: 10. The CDR3 nucleotides are TGCAGCGTTGAAGAGAGGGGGGGACAGGGCGTTTATGGCTACACCTTC. Protein sequence: CSVEERGGQGVYGYTF.

In this sample, this clonotype turned up many times. DNA of the CDR3: TGTGCCAGCAGTCTGCGGACAGATACCACTGAAGCTTTCTTT. This sequence encodes CASSLRTDTTEAFF. The chain has TRBV12-3 or TRBV12-4 and TRBJ1-1, with D possibly being TRBD1 (6 bases). Trimming took 5 bases from V and 4 from J, leaving 14 bases between them. The CDR3 runs to 14 residues.

A few counts support this clonotype. This chain joins TRBV20-1 and TRBJ2-5; D tentatively fits TRBD1 or TRBD2 (5 bases each). V was pared by 3 bases and J by 1 base, with 15 bases between. Germline V gene data show CDR1 as DFQATT and CDR2 as SNEGSKA (reference sequence). The CDR3 totals 15 residues. The CDR3 sequence is CSASKDVGTQETQYF. The CDR3 DNA is TGCAGTGCTAGTAAGGACGTGGGGACCCAAGAGACCCAGTACTTC.